This is a list of T cell receptor beta chains from one sample in a study of blood T cell repertoires in COVID-19. Profiled with immunoSEQ multiplex PCR; TCRdb holds only in-frame clones, not every one. The sample lists approximately 150,000 clones; approximately 85% were seen once. The sequencing sample was made of peripheral blood. Source of these receptors: a woman aged 60-70 years with COVID-19, enrolled during active disease. CDR3s include the opening cysteine and the closing phenylalanine or tryptophan. Each record gives: clone size, V gene, J gene, D gene, CDR3 protein, CDR3 DNA. A D gene is named only where the DNA matches it firmly. Size tells how often a clone was seen (once, few, many) or the class of an expanded clone, and some rows leave it out.

abundance: .; v_gene: TRBV5-4; j_gene: TRBJ2-7; d_gene: .; CDR3aa: CASSLGLASPYEQYF; CDR3nt: TGTGCCAGCAGCTTGGGGCTAGCATCCCCCTACGAGCAGTACTTC
abundance: .; v_gene: TRBV27; j_gene: TRBJ1-1; d_gene: TRBD1; CDR3aa: CASTFTSPGGTEAFF; CDR3nt: TGTGCCAGCACTTTTACCTCTCCAGGGGGCACTGAAGCTTTCTTT
abundance: .; v_gene: TRBV28; j_gene: TRBJ2-2; d_gene: .; CDR3aa: CARDSSNTGELFF; CDR3nt: TGTGCCAGGGACAGCTCGAACACCGGGGAGCTGTTTTTT
abundance: .; v_gene: TRBV12-3/TRBV12-4; j_gene: TRBJ1-1; d_gene: TRBD1; CDR3aa: CASSFKGQGAFF; CDR3nt: TGTGCCAGCAGTTTTAAAGGACAGGGAGCGTTCTTT
abundance: .; v_gene: TRBV5-1; j_gene: TRBJ1-6; d_gene: .; CDR3aa: CASRLTEGTNSPLHF; CDR3nt: TGCGCCAGCCGCCTGACGGAGGGCACTAATTCACCCCTCCACTTT
abundance: once; v_gene: TRBV5-5; j_gene: TRBJ2-3; d_gene: .; CDR3aa: CASSLRWAAADTQYF; CDR3nt: TGTGCCAGCAGCTTGCGTTGGGCAGCTGCAGATACGCAGTATTTT
abundance: .; v_gene: TRBV3-1/TRBV3-2; j_gene: TRBJ2-6; d_gene: TRBD2; CDR3aa: CASSQGGGAGANVLTF; CDR3nt: TGTGCCAGCAGCCAAGGCGGGGGGGCTGGGGCCAACGTCCTGACTTTC
abundance: once; v_gene: TRBV19; j_gene: TRBJ2-7; d_gene: TRBD2; CDR3aa: CASSGAGRYEQYF; CDR3nt: TGTGCCAGTAGTGGAGCGGGAAGGTACGAGCAGTACTTC
abundance: .; v_gene: TRBV6-6; j_gene: TRBJ1-5; d_gene: .; CDR3aa: CATAANQPQHF; CDR3nt: TGTGCCACCGCGGCCAATCAGCCCCAGCATTTT
abundance: .; v_gene: TRBV3-1/TRBV3-2; j_gene: TRBJ1-2; d_gene: TRBD1; CDR3aa: CASSQTISPPRDSYGYTF; CDR3nt: TGTGCCAGCAGCCAGACTATCTCTCCCCCTCGGGACAGCTATGGCTACACCTTC
abundance: once; v_gene: TRBV19; j_gene: TRBJ2-1; d_gene: .; CDR3aa: CASGGAYNEQFF; CDR3nt: TGTGCCAGTGGAGGGGCTTACAATGAGCAGTTCTTC
abundance: few; v_gene: TRBV18; j_gene: TRBJ1-1; d_gene: TRBD1; CDR3aa: CASSPRTGTMNTEAFF; CDR3nt: TGTGCCAGCTCACCGCGGACAGGGACCATGAACACTGAAGCTTTCTTT
abundance: .; v_gene: TRBV6-6; j_gene: TRBJ2-3; d_gene: .; CDR3aa: CASSIPAAGTDTQYF; CDR3nt: TGTGCCAGCAGCATCCCTGCCGCAGGCACAGATACGCAGTATTTT
abundance: many; v_gene: TRBV14; j_gene: TRBJ2-2; d_gene: TRBD2; CDR3aa: CASSQGSLAEGMGTGELFF; CDR3nt: TGTGCCAGCAGCCAAGGTTCTCTAGCGGAGGGCATGGGGACCGGGGAGCTGTTTTTT
abundance: few; v_gene: TRBV15; j_gene: TRBJ1-2; d_gene: TRBD1; CDR3aa: CATSRKGQGSGYTF; CDR3nt: TGTGCCACCAGCAGGAAGGGACAGGGGAGCGGCTACACCTTC
abundance: .; v_gene: TRBV9; j_gene: TRBJ1-1; d_gene: .; CDR3aa: CASSRAGMNTEAFF; CDR3nt: TGTGCCAGCAGCCGGGCAGGGATGAACACTGAAGCTTTCTTT
abundance: once; v_gene: TRBV9; j_gene: TRBJ2-1; d_gene: TRBD1; CDR3aa: CASSPRTGPSSYNEQFF; CDR3nt: TGTGCCAGCAGCCCACGGACAGGGCCGAGCTCCTACAATGAGCAGTTCTTC
abundance: .; v_gene: TRBV18; j_gene: TRBJ2-1; d_gene: TRBD1; CDR3aa: CASSPQDRGWGNEQFF; CDR3nt: TGTGCCAGCTCACCTCAGGACAGGGGATGGGGAAATGAGCAGTTCTTC
abundance: .; v_gene: TRBV11-2; j_gene: TRBJ1-6; d_gene: .; CDR3aa: CASSLEGNHNSPLHF; CDR3nt: TGTGCCAGCAGCTTGGAGGGCAATCATAATTCACCCCTCCACTTT
abundance: once; v_gene: TRBV11-3; j_gene: TRBJ2-3; d_gene: .; CDR3aa: CASSLGAATDTQYF; CDR3nt: TGTGCCAGCAGCTTGGGGGCAGCCACAGATACGCAGTATTTT
abundance: few; v_gene: TRBV7-8; j_gene: TRBJ2-1; d_gene: TRBD2; CDR3aa: CASSFSGGNFMNEQFF; CDR3nt: TGTGCCAGCAGCTTTAGCGGGGGTAATTTTATGAATGAGCAGTTCTTC
abundance: .; v_gene: TRBV2; j_gene: TRBJ1-1; d_gene: .; CDR3aa: CASGGGYRAEAFF; CDR3nt: TGTGCCAGCGGGGGGGGGTACCGGGCTGAAGCTTTCTTT
abundance: .; v_gene: TRBV7-9; j_gene: TRBJ2-1; d_gene: TRBD2; CDR3aa: CASSLGPSGSGNEQFF; CDR3nt: TGTGCCAGCAGCTTAGGTCCTAGCGGGAGCGGAAATGAGCAGTTCTTC
abundance: .; v_gene: TRBV11-2; j_gene: TRBJ2-1; d_gene: .; CDR3aa: CASSLGRKLWQGSYNEQFF; CDR3nt: TGTGCCAGCAGCTTAGGACGTAAGCTTTGGCAGGGCTCCTACAATGAGCAGTTCTTC
abundance: .; v_gene: TRBV5-4; j_gene: TRBJ2-3; d_gene: .; CDR3aa: CASSPGWGDQGTQYF; CDR3nt: TGTGCCAGCAGCCCGGGCTGGGGGGACCAAGGTACGCAGTATTTT
abundance: once; v_gene: TRBV3-1/TRBV3-2; j_gene: TRBJ2-7; d_gene: TRBD2; CDR3aa: CASSQQGLADYEQYF; CDR3nt: TGTGCCAGCAGCCAGCAGGGACTAGCGGACTACGAGCAGTACTTC
abundance: few; v_gene: TRBV7-3; j_gene: TRBJ2-2; d_gene: .; CDR3aa: CASSPGRGYTGELFF; CDR3nt: TGTGCCAGCAGCCCTGGACGGGGGTACACCGGGGAGCTGTTTTTT
abundance: once; v_gene: TRBV18; j_gene: TRBJ1-1; d_gene: .; CDR3aa: CASSPLGGSDEAFF; CDR3nt: TGTGCCAGCTCACCACTAGGAGGCTCAGATGAAGCTTTCTTT
abundance: .; v_gene: TRBV5-5; j_gene: TRBJ2-7; d_gene: .; CDR3aa: CASSLSGQGLRQYF; CDR3nt: TGTGCCAGCAGCTTGTCGGGGCAGGGGTTGAGGCAGTACTTC
abundance: once; v_gene: TRBV6-2/TRBV6-3; j_gene: TRBJ2-3; d_gene: TRBD2; CDR3aa: CASSYNLGLAGASGTDTQYF; CDR3nt: TGTGCCAGCAGTTACAATCTCGGACTAGCGGGAGCCTCAGGCACAGATACGCAGTATTTT
abundance: many; v_gene: TRBV7-9; j_gene: TRBJ1-2; d_gene: TRBD1; CDR3aa: CASSSTGGLYGYTF; CDR3nt: TGTGCCAGCAGCTCGACAGGGGGCTTGTATGGCTACACCTTC
abundance: .; v_gene: TRBV7-2; j_gene: TRBJ2-2; d_gene: TRBD2; CDR3aa: CASSTGVAGNTGELFF; CDR3nt: TGTGCCAGCAGCACCGGGGTAGCGGGAAACACCGGGGAGCTGTTTTTT
abundance: few; v_gene: TRBV5-1; j_gene: TRBJ1-4; d_gene: .; CDR3aa: CASRVRQGSEKLFF; CDR3nt: TGCGCCAGCAGGGTGAGGCAGGGGTCAGAAAAACTGTTTTTT
abundance: few; v_gene: TRBV7-8; j_gene: TRBJ2-5; d_gene: TRBD2; CDR3aa: CASSQGLAGEGTQYF; CDR3nt: TGTGCCAGCAGCCAGGGACTAGCGGGAGAGGGGACCCAGTACTTC
abundance: many; v_gene: TRBV4-1; j_gene: TRBJ1-2; d_gene: TRBD1; CDR3aa: CASSQDLVGTGNGYTF; CDR3nt: TGCGCCAGCAGCCAAGATCTAGTAGGGACAGGGAATGGCTACACCTTC
abundance: .; v_gene: TRBV9; j_gene: TRBJ1-2; d_gene: .; CDR3aa: CASSVAWGPYGYTF; CDR3nt: TGTGCCAGCAGCGTAGCGTGGGGCCCCTATGGCTACACCTTC
abundance: .; v_gene: TRBV24-1; j_gene: TRBJ2-2; d_gene: TRBD2; CDR3aa: CATGLGTGELFF; CDR3nt: TGTGCCACCGGACTAGGTACCGGGGAGCTGTTTTTT
abundance: .; v_gene: TRBV5-1; j_gene: TRBJ1-5; d_gene: .; CDR3aa: CASSLEPYQPQHF; CDR3nt: TGCGCCAGCAGCTTGGAGCCCTATCAGCCCCAGCATTTT
abundance: .; v_gene: TRBV3-1/TRBV3-2; j_gene: TRBJ2-7; d_gene: .; CDR3aa: CASSPPGQGGGEQYF; CDR3nt: TGTGCCAGCAGCCCCCCTGGGCAGGGAGGAGGCGAGCAGTACTTC
abundance: .; v_gene: TRBV10-3; j_gene: TRBJ2-4; d_gene: TRBD2; CDR3aa: CAISDSGTSVGIQYF; CDR3nt: TGTGCCATCAGTGATTCCGGGACTAGCGTCGGCATTCAGTACTTC
abundance: .; v_gene: TRBV5-1; j_gene: TRBJ2-6; d_gene: .; CDR3aa: CASSLVSVSGANVLTF; CDR3nt: TGCGCCAGCAGCTTGGTGTCGGTCTCTGGGGCCAACGTCCTGACTTTC
abundance: .; v_gene: TRBV6-5; j_gene: TRBJ1-2; d_gene: .; CDR3aa: CASRGGGTYGYTF; CDR3nt: TGTGCCAGCAGAGGGGGGGGCACCTATGGCTACACCTTC
abundance: .; v_gene: TRBV6-1; j_gene: TRBJ2-1; d_gene: TRBD1; CDR3aa: CASSEAAGGAEQFF; CDR3nt: TGTGCCAGCAGTGAAGCTGCAGGGGGTGCTGAGCAGTTCTTC
abundance: .; v_gene: TRBV6-1; j_gene: TRBJ2-1; d_gene: .; CDR3aa: CASSGRPTGSGNEQFF; CDR3nt: TGTGCCAGCAGTGGTAGACCGACAGGGAGCGGGAATGAGCAGTTCTTC
abundance: .; v_gene: TRBV2; j_gene: TRBJ1-2; d_gene: .; CDR3aa: CASSATVGYGYTF; CDR3nt: TGTGCCAGCAGTGCAACAGTTGGCTATGGCTACACCTTC
abundance: .; v_gene: TRBV10-2; j_gene: TRBJ1-2; d_gene: .; CDR3aa: CASSESGTHGINYGYTF; CDR3nt: TGCGCCAGCAGTGAGTCAGGGACACATGGGATTAACTATGGCTACACCTTC
abundance: .; v_gene: TRBV5-4; j_gene: TRBJ2-2; d_gene: TRBD2; CDR3aa: CASSPGTSGYGELFF; CDR3nt: TGTGCCAGCAGCCCAGGGACTAGCGGATACGGGGAGCTGTTTTTT
abundance: .; v_gene: TRBV6-6; j_gene: TRBJ1-5; d_gene: TRBD1; CDR3aa: CASSRQGIDQPQHF; CDR3nt: TGTGCCAGCAGTCGACAGGGGATCGATCAGCCCCAGCATTTT
abundance: .; v_gene: TRBV5-1; j_gene: TRBJ2-1; d_gene: TRBD1; CDR3aa: CASSLVGTGGDEQFF; CDR3nt: TGCGCCAGCAGCTTGGTAGGGACAGGGGGCGATGAGCAGTTCTTC
abundance: .; v_gene: TRBV3-1/TRBV3-2; j_gene: TRBJ2-3; d_gene: .; CDR3aa: CASSQEISAWDTQYF; CDR3nt: TGTGCCAGCAGCCAAGAGATTAGCGCATGGGATACGCAGTATTTT
abundance: .; v_gene: TRBV27; j_gene: TRBJ1-5; d_gene: .; CDR3aa: CASSLSSGVGNQPQHF; CDR3nt: TGTGCCAGCAGTTTATCCTCGGGGGTGGGGAATCAGCCCCAGCATTTT
abundance: .; v_gene: TRBV2; j_gene: TRBJ2-2; d_gene: TRBD1; CDR3aa: CASTGTGGPSTGELFF; CDR3nt: TGTGCCAGCACCGGGACAGGGGGCCCCAGCACCGGGGAGCTGTTTTTT
abundance: .; v_gene: TRBV6-6; j_gene: TRBJ1-1; d_gene: .; CDR3aa: CASSTGARAEAFF; CDR3nt: TGTGCCAGCAGTACTGGGGCCAGGGCTGAAGCTTTCTTT
abundance: .; v_gene: TRBV5-1; j_gene: TRBJ2-5; d_gene: .; CDR3aa: CASSLDSRETQYF; CDR3nt: TGCGCCAGCAGCTTGGACAGTAGGGAGACCCAGTACTTC
abundance: .; v_gene: TRBV7-2; j_gene: TRBJ2-7; d_gene: .; CDR3aa: CASSPQGGPYEQYF; CDR3nt: TGTGCCAGCAGCCCTCAGGGCGGACCCTACGAGCAGTACTTC